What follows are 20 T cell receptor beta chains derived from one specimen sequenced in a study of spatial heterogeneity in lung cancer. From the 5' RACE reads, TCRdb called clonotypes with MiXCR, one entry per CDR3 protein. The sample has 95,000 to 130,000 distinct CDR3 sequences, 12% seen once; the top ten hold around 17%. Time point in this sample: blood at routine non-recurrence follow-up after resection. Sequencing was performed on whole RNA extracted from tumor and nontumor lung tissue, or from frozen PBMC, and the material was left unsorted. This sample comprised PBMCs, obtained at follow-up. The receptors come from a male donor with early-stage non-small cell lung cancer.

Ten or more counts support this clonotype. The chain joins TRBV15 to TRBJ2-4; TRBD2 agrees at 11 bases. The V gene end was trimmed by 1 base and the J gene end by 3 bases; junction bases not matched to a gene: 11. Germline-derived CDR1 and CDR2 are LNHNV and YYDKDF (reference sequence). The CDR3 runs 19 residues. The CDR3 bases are TGTGCCACCAGCAGAGCCCTAACTAGCGGGGGCTGGGACAAAAACATTCAGTACTTC. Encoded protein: CATSRALTSGGWDKNIQYF.

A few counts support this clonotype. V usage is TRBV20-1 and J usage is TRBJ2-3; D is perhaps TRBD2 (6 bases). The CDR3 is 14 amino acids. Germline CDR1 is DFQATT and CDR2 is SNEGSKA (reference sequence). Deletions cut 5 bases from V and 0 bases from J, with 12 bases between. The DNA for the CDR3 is TGCAGTGCTGTTCGGGGGAGAAGCACAGATACGCAGTATTTT. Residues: CSAVRGRSTDTQYF.

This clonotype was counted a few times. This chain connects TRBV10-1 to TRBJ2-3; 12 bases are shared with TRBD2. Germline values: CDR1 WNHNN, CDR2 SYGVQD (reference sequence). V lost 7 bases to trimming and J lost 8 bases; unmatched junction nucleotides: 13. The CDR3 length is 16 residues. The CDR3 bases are TGCGCCAGCAAGAAGAGGGCTAGCGGGGGGGCGGCTACGCAGTATTTT. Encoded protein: CASKKRASGGAATQYF.

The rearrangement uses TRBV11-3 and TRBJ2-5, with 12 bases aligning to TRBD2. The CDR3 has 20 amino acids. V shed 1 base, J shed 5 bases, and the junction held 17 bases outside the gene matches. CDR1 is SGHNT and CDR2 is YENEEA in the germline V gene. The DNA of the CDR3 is TGTGCCAGCAGCTTAGGCCCTCCCACTGGGCTAGCGGGGGGGCAGGAGACCCAGTACTTC. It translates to CASSLGPPTGLAGGQETQYF.

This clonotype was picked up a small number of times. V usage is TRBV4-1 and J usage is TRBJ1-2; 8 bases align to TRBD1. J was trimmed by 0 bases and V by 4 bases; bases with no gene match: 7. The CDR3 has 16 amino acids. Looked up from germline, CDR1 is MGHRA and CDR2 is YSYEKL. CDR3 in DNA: TGCGCCAGCAGCCGGGATTGGACAGGGCCTAACTATGGCTACACCTTC. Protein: CASSRDWTGPNYGYTF.

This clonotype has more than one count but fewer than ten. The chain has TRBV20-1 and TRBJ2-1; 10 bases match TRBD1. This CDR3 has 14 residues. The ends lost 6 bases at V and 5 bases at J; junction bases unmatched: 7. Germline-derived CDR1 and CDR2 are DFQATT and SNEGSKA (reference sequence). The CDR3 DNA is TGCAGTGCGTCGAGGACAGGGGGTAACAATGAGCAGTTCTTC. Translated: CSASRTGGNNEQFF.

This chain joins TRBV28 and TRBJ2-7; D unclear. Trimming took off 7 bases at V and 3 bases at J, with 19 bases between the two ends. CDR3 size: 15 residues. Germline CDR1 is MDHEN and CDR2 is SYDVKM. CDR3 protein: CASKSPGRSGYEQYF. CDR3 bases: TGTGCCAGCAAGAGTCCGGGCAGATCGGGCTACGAGCAGTACTTC.

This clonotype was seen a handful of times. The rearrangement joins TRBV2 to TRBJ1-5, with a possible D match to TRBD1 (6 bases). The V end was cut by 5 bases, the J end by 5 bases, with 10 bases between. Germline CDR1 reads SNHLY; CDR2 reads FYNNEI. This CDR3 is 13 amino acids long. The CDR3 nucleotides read TGTGCCAGCAGTAAGGACAGAGATCAGCCCCAGCATTTT. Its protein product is CASSKDRDQPQHF.

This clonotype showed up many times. CDR3 protein: CASSLFENTEAFF. The CDR3 bases are TGTGCCAGCAGTTTATTTGAGAACACTGAAGCTTTCTTT. This sequence joins TRBV27 and TRBJ1-1, with D unclear. From germline, CDR1 is MNHEY and CDR2 SMNVEV (reference sequence). Trimming shortened V by 1 base and J by 1 base, and 4 bases separated the two germline ends. This CDR3 region has 13 residues.

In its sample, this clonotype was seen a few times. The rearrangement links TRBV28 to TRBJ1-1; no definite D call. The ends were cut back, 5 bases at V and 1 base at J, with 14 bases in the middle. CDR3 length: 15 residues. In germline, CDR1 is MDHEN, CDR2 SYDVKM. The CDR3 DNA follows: TGTGCCAGCAGTCCCCCGTGGGTGACGAACACTGAAGCTTTCTTT. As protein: CASSPPWVTNTEAFF.

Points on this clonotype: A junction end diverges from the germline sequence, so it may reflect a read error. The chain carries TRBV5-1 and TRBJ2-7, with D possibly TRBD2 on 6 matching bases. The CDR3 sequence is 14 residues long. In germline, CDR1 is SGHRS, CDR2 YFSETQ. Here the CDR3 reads CPSSMSGSSYEQYF. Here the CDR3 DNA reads TGCCCCAGCAGCATGTCCGGGAGCTCCTACGAGCAGTACTTC.

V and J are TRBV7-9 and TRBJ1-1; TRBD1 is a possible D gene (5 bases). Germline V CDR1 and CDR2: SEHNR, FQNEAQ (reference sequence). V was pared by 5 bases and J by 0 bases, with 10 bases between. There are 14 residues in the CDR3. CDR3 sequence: CASSGRALNTEAFF. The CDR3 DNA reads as TGTGCCAGCAGCGGCAGGGCTCTGAACACTGAAGCTTTCTTT. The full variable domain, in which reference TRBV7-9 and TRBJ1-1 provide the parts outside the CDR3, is DTGVSQNPRHKITKRGQNVTFRCDPISEHNRLYWYRQTLGQGPEFLTYFQNEAQLEKSRLLSDRFSAERPKGSFSTLEIQRTEQGDSAMYLCASSGRALNTEAFFGQGTRLTVV.

The DNA for the CDR3 is TGTGCCTGGACCATCGCCGGTGCGAACACTGAAGCTTTCTTT. Translating it yields CAWTIAGANTEAFF. The chain recombines TRBV30 with TRBJ1-1; D is unclear. The CDR3 extends over 14 amino acids. Trimming took 4 bases from V and 1 from J, leaving 13 bases between them. Germline CDR1 GTSNPN, CDR2 SVGIG (reference sequence).

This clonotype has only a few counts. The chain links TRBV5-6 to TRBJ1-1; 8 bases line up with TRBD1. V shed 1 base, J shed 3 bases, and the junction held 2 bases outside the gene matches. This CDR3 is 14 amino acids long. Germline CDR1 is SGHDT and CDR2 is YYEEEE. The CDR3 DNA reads TGTGCCAGCAGCTTGAACAGGGGGGACACTGAAGCTTTCTTT. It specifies CASSLNRGDTEAFF. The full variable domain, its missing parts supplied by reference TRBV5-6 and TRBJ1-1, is DAGVTQSPTHLIKTRGQQVTLRCSPKSGHDTVSWYQQALGQGPQFIFQYYEEEERQRGNFPDRFSGHQFPNYSSELNVNALLLGDSALYLCASSLNRGDTEAFFGQGTRLTVV.

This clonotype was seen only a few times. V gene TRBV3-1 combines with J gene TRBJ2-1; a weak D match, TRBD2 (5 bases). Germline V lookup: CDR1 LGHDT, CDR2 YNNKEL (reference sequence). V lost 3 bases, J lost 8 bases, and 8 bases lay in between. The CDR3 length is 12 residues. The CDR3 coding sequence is TGTGCCAGCAGCCAGTACGGGGATGAGCAGTTCTTC. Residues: CASSQYGDEQFF.

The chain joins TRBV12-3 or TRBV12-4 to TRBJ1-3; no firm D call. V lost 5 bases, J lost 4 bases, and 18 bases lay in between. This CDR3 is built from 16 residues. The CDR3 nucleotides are TGTGCCAGCAGTCTAATCTCTTCCGCGGGAGGAAACACCATATATTTT. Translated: CASSLISSAGGNTIYF.

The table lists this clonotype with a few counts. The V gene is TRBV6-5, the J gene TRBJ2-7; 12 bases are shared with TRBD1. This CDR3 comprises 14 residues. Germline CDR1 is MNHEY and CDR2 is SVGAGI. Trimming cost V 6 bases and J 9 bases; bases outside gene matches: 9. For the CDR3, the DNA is TGTGCCAGCAGGCAAGGGACAGGGGGCGCGGGGCAGTACTTC. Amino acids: CASRQGTGGAGQYF.

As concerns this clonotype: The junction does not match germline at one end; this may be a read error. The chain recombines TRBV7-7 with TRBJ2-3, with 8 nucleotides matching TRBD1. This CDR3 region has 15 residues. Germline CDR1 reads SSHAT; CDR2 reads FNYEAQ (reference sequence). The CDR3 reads CASSLGTGSTDTQYF. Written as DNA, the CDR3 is TGTGCTAGCAGCTTAGGGACAGGTAGCACAGATACGCAGTATTTT. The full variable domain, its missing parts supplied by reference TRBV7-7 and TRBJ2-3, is GAGVSQSPRYKVTKRGQDVTLRCDPISSHATLYWYQQALGQGPEFLTYFNYEAQPDKSGLPSDRFSAERPEGSISTLTIQRTEQRDSAMYRCASSLGTGSTDTQYFGPGTRLTVL.

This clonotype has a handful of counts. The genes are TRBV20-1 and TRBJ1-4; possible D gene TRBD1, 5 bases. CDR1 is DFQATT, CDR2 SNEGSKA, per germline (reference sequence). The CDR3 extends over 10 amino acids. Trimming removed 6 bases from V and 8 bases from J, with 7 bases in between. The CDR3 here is CSAWGEKLFF. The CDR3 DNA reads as TGCAGTGCGTGGGGGGAAAAACTGTTTTTT.

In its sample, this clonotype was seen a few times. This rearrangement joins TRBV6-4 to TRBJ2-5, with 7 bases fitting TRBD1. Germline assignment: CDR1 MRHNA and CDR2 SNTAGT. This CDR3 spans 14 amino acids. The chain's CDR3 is CAQGPSGIGGTQYF. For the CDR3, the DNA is TGTGCACAGGGGCCAAGCGGTATAGGTGGGACCCAGTACTTC.